The table lists the clone carrying this TCR beta chain with a count of one. Other nucleotide sequences in the sample specify the same CDR3. The data are from a study of radiation and T cells in renal cell carcinoma. The CDR3 totals 13 residues. In germline, CDR1 is SGHRS, CDR2 YFSETQ. V was cut by 4 bases and J by 0 bases, with 7 bases left in between. As to time point: baseline pretreatment blood. The treatment: 15 Gy SBRT to primary tumor, nephrectomy 4 weeks later. Clones were sequenced by immunoSEQ multiplex PCR, and TCRdb holds only the in-frame ones, with some missing. The repertoire holds about 150,000 clones, 88% seen once, with over 3.5% in the top ten.

This sequence joins TRBV5-1 and TRBJ1-1; D is perhaps TRBD1 (5 bases). Sequencing used blood, obtained from a patient whose treatment included radiotherapy and nephrectomy. The sequence was collected from a woman in her seventies with renal cell carcinoma. The CDR3 loop is CASSDRVNTEAFF. The DNA for the CDR3 is TGCGCCAGCAGCGACAGAGTGAACACTGAAGCTTTCTTT.